The 5 T cell receptor beta chains in this list originate from one sample, sequenced in a study of Tregs in tolerant kidney transplant recipients. Profiled with immunoSEQ multiplex PCR; TCRdb holds only in-frame clones, not every one. The sample holds around 6,400 clones. Related graft donors supplied nonmyeloablative bone marrow transplants, and mixed chimerism was transient. The sample was CD8+ T cells from blood (PBMCs), taken 12 months after the transplant. These receptors were collected from a human patient who received a combined kidney and bone marrow transplant. Some T cells may be provided by the graft donor.

The sequenced part of the CDR3 DNA is TGTGCCAGCAGCTACGGACTTAACTACGAG. It is translated as CASSYGLNYE. The full CDR3 is CASSYGLNYEQYF. This chain links TRBV7-9 with TRBJ2-7, with D perhaps TRBD2 (5 bases). Coverage ceases 3 residues before the CDR3 finishes, and the germline J gene fills in the end. CDR3 length: 13 residues. Per the germline V gene, CDR1 is SEHNR and CDR2 is FQNEAQ (reference sequence). V was trimmed by 4 bases and J by 3 bases, leaving 10 bases between them.

The CDR3 spells CASSLEQAGYNEQFF. Partial CDR3 DNA: TGTGCCAGCAGCTTGGAACAGGCCGGATACAATGAG. The chain has TRBV5-6 and TRBJ2-1, with a tentative D call TRBD1 (5 bases). Read coverage stops 3 residues before the CDR3 terminus; the germline J gene supplies the remainder. V lost 0 bases to trimming and J lost 4 bases, with 11 bases between them. CDR1 and CDR2 from the germline V gene are SGHDT and YYEEEE. The CDR3 totals 15 residues.

A remark on this clone: The read ends 3 residues early relative to the CDR3; the germline J gene fills the gap. The chain recombines TRBV7-8 with TRBJ2-7; tentative D call: TRBD1 (6 bases). The CDR3 has 14 residues. Trimming stripped 5 bases from V and 2 bases from J, with 13 bases between. Germline V lookup: CDR1 SGHVS, CDR2 FQNEAQ. CDR3 DNA, as far as it was read: TGTGCCAGCAGCAATATCCGGGACACCTACGAG. Translating gives CASSNIRDTYE. The full-length CDR3 reads as CASSNIRDTYEQYF.

Comment on this clone: The read gets to within 3 residues of the CDR3 end, and the germline J gene fills in the rest. V usage is TRBV7-6 and J usage is TRBJ2-2; 9 bases map to TRBD1. The CDR3 runs to 15 residues. CDR1 is SGHVS and CDR2 is FNYEAQ in the germline V gene. V shed 3 bases and J 1 base; nucleotides not matched to a gene: 0. The CDR3 here is CASSLGQGNTGELFF. The DNA read from the CDR3 is TGTGCCAGCAGCTTGGGACAGGGGAACACCGGGGAG.

A word on this clone: The read terminates 3 residues ahead of where the CDR3 ends, so the germline J gene completes it. The chain is built from TRBV19 and TRBJ2-7; 7 bases are a match to TRBD2. Trimming at V came to 3 bases and at J to 0 bases, leaving 2 bases not matched to a gene. This CDR3 has 14 amino acids. Looked up from germline, CDR1 is LNHDA and CDR2 is SQIVND (reference sequence). The CDR3 region is CASSMSGTSYEQYF. CDR3 bases read: TGTGCCAGTAGTATGAGCGGGACCTCCTACGAG.